The 18 T cell receptor beta chains listed next were all sequenced from one sample in a study of vaccination and CD4 T cells after COVID-19. Antigens of these TCRs are unknown. CD4+ T cells that had been cultured provided DNA sequenced with the Oncomine TCR Beta short-read assay. Via MiXCR, TCRdb re-called the PCR reads, giving one row per CDR3 protein. The profile shows some 1,600 distinct CDR3 sequences, 70% to 80% of them singletons. Stated treatment: approximately nine-day PBMC culture with coronavirus spike peptide pools or control peptides (ViraFEST assay). Sample: CD4+ T cells from blood, cultured in vitro, taken after SARS-CoV-2 vaccination. These receptors originate from a human donor who had recovered from COVID-19.

The genes are TRBV19 and TRBJ1-1; D not resolved. The germline CDR1 and CDR2 sequences are LNHDA and SQIVND (reference sequence). The V gene lost 3 bases and the J gene lost 1 base, with 12 bases spanning the gap. The CDR3 has 15 residues. The CDR3 coding sequence is TGTGCCAGTAGTATTCTTAGCCGGACGAACACTGAAGCTTTCTTT. Protein: CASSILSRTNTEAFF.

The rearrangement uses TRBV2 and TRBJ1-2; 10 bases map to TRBD1. The trim removed 5 bases at V and 2 bases at J, leaving 5 bases unmatched. The germline V gene has CDR1 SNHLY and CDR2 FYNNEI. This CDR3 region has 15 residues. CDR3 sequence (DNA): TGTGCCAGCAGTCCCCGGACAGGGGGAAACTATGGCTACACCTTC. As protein: CASSPRTGGNYGYTF.

This clonotype is medium-sized (0.01 to 0.1%) in the sample. The V gene is TRBV7-9, the J gene TRBJ2-3; D may be TRBD2 (6 bases). V lost 5 bases to trimming and J lost 2 bases, with 14 bases between them. Germline V gives CDR1 SEHNR, CDR2 FQNEAQ (reference sequence). The CDR3 is made up of 15 amino acids. The CDR3, as DNA: TGTGCCAGCAGCGATATCGGGAGAAACACAGATACGCAGTATTTT. Its protein product is CASSDIGRNTDTQYF.

The chain has TRBV2 and TRBJ1-5, with a tentative D call TRBD1 (5 bases). Germline values: CDR1 SNHLY, CDR2 FYNNEI. V shed 1 base and J shed 7 bases, with 17 bases lying between them. CDR3 length: 16 residues. The CDR3 bases are TGTGCCAGCAGTGAAGGCGGGAGGGGTTGGAAGCAGCCCCAGCATTTT. As protein: CASSEGGRGWKQPQHF.

In the case of this clonotype: One end of the junction fails to match germline, which may point to a read error. The chain has TRBV12-3 or TRBV12-4 and TRBJ1-1; TRBD1 aligns across 7 bases. CDR3 length: 14 amino acids. CDR3 residues: CASSSSGGLTGAFF. CDR3 nucleotides: TGTGCCAGCAGTTCTTCAGGGGGTCTAACTGGAGCTTTCTTT.

The gene calls are TRBV12-3 or TRBV12-4 and TRBJ1-5; possibly TRBD1 for D (5 bases). This CDR3 is built from 12 residues. The V gene lost 3 bases and the J gene lost 8 bases, with 8 bases spanning the gap. The CDR3 sequence: CASSLAREPQHF. The CDR3 nucleotides read TGTGCCAGCAGTTTGGCCAGGGAGCCCCAGCATTTT.

The chain joins TRBV20-1 to TRBJ1-2, with 8 bases identical to TRBD1. After removal of 0 bases from V and 4 bases from J, the junction contained 13 bases not matched to a gene. Germline CDR1 DFQATT, CDR2 SNEGSKA (reference sequence). The CDR3 is 17 residues long. The CDR3 region has the DNA TGCAGTGCTAGAGACGGGAGTATGGGACAGGAGCTCTATGGCTACACCTTC. Amino acid sequence: CSARDGSMGQELYGYTF.

The CDR3 loop is CASSLAPPTVNEKLFF. CDR3 coding DNA: TGTGCCAGCAGCTTAGCCCCTCCGACCGTAAATGAAAAACTGTTTTTT. V and J are TRBV7-6 and TRBJ1-4; no reliable D call. Germline V gene lookup returns CDR1 SGHVS and CDR2 FNYEAQ. The CDR3 length is 16 residues. V lost 0 bases and J 5 bases, leaving 13 bases between the germline ends.

The chain uses TRBV15 and TRBJ2-5, with TRBD1 as a possible D gene (5 bases). V lost 0 bases to trimming and J lost 3 bases, with 11 bases between them. The CDR3 contains 15 residues. CDR1 is LNHNV, CDR2 YYDKDF, per germline (reference sequence). The CDR3 protein is CATSRDITREETQYF. CDR3 bases: TGTGCCACCAGCAGAGATATTACCAGGGAAGAGACCCAGTACTTC.

The V and J genes are TRBV27 and TRBJ1-2; possible D gene TRBD1, 5 bases. This CDR3 is built from 12 residues. Germline loops: CDR1 MNHEY, CDR2 SMNVEV (reference sequence). The V and J ends lost 6 bases and 7 bases respectively, with 12 bases between them. The CDR3 loop is CASRGAQRGYTF. The DNA for the CDR3 is TGTGCCAGCAGAGGGGCGCAACGTGGCTACACCTTC.

The chain employs TRBV7-9 and TRBJ1-1; tentative D call: TRBD1 (5 bases). The CDR3 has 14 amino acids. Per the germline V gene, CDR1 is SEHNR and CDR2 is FQNEAQ (reference sequence). V gave up 5 bases and J gave up 8 bases, with 18 bases separating them. As DNA, the CDR3 is TGTGCCAGCAGCGAGCTGAAAGGGGCGTCCGAAGCTTTCTTT. Protein: CASSELKGASEAFF.

Here the CDR3 DNA reads TGCAGTGCTAGACCTCTGAGCGGGGATAGATATGAGCAGTTCTTC. Translated, it gives CSARPLSGDRYEQFF. The chain recombines TRBV20-1 with TRBJ2-1; 7 bases align to TRBD2. The CDR3 is 15 residues long. Unmatched junction bases numbered 12, after V lost 2 bases and J lost 8 bases. Germline values: CDR1 DFQATT, CDR2 SNEGSKA (reference sequence).

This chain links TRBV20-1 with TRBJ1-6; 8 bases map to TRBD1. Germline V gene data show CDR1 as DFQATT and CDR2 as SNEGSKA (reference sequence). This CDR3 is built from 14 residues. V lost 5 bases and J lost 8; bases outside the gene matches: 8. The CDR3 nucleotides read TGCAGTGCTCCGAGACAGGGGAGGGATTCACCCCTCCACTTT. Translation: CSAPRQGRDSPLHF.

The genes are TRBV6-1 and TRBJ1-5; D unresolved. Per the germline V gene, CDR1 is MNHNS and CDR2 is SASEGT. The CDR3 runs 13 residues. V lost 3 bases, J lost 3 bases, and 6 bases lay in between. The CDR3, as DNA: TGTGCCAGCAGTGATGTATCCAATCAGCCCCAGCATTTT. It yields the protein CASSDVSNQPQHF.

The rearrangement uses TRBV11-3 and TRBJ1-1, with D hard to call. CDR1 and CDR2 from the germline V gene are SGHNT and YENEEA. With 5 bases removed from V and 4 bases from J, the gap between germline ends came to 14 bases. The CDR3 has 14 amino acids. The CDR3 DNA reads TGTGCCAGCAGCCCAGGATCCTTCGGCACTGAAGCTTTCTTT. Its translation is CASSPGSFGTEAFF.

V usage is TRBV28 and J usage is TRBJ1-1; D is unclear. V gave up 5 bases and J gave up 3 bases, with 4 bases separating them. Germline CDR1 reads MDHEN; CDR2 reads SYDVKM. This CDR3 contains 11 residues. CDR3 protein: CASSPDTEAFF. The CDR3 DNA follows: TGTGCCAGCAGTCCCGACACTGAAGCTTTCTTT.

The chain couples TRBV20-1 to TRBJ1-2; perhaps TRBD1 as D (6 bases). CDR1 and CDR2 from the germline V gene are DFQATT and SNEGSKA (reference sequence). V gave up 4 bases and J gave up 8 bases, with 17 bases separating them. This CDR3 comprises 13 residues. CDR3: CSAIFPGARGYTF. The CDR3 coding sequence is TGCAGTGCTATCTTTCCAGGGGCCCGGGGCTACACCTTC.

In this sample, this clonotype turned up once. The V gene is TRBV20-1, the J gene TRBJ2-3, with 12 bases fitting TRBD2. V shed 3 bases, J shed 10 bases, and the junction held 5 bases outside the gene matches. Per the germline V gene, CDR1 is DFQATT and CDR2 is SNEGSKA (reference sequence). The CDR3 has 13 residues. Here the CDR3 DNA reads TGCAGTGCTAGGCCCCTAGCGGGGGGGGCGCAGTATTTT. Its translation is CSARPLAGGAQYF.